This T cell receptor (beta chain) was obtained from a study of CD8 T cells in Susac syndrome. V lost 3 bases, J lost 6 bases, and 3 bases stayed unmatched. Germline lookup yields CDR1 KGHDR and CDR2 SFDVKD. There are 14 residues in the CDR3. Random hexamers were used to reverse transcribe the RNA input (roughly 0.5 to 1 ug). TCRdb fed the immunoSEQ multiplex PCR reads into MiXCR, producing one record per CDR3 protein. The sample carries about 120,000 distinct CDR3 sequences, over 90% recorded once. The origin of this receptor is a human donor with Susac syndrome. Sequences were obtained from CD8+ T cells from PBMCs. The chain links TRBV24-1 to TRBJ2-1, with 8 bases matching TRBD2. The CDR3: CATSDRGGGNEQFF. CDR3 bases: TGTGCCACCAGTGATCGGGGGGGAGGCAATGAGCAGTTCTTC.